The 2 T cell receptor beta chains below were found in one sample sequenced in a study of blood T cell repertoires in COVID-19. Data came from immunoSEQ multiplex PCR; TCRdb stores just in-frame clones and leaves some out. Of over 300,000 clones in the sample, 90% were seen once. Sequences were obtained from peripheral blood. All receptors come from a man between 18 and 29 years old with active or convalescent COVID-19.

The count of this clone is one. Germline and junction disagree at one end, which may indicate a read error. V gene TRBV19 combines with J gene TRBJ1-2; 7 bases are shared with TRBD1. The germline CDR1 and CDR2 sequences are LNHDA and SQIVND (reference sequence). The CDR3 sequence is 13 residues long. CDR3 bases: TGTGCCAGCAGTAGACAGGGTCTGGATGGCTACACCTTC. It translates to CASSRQGLDGYTF.

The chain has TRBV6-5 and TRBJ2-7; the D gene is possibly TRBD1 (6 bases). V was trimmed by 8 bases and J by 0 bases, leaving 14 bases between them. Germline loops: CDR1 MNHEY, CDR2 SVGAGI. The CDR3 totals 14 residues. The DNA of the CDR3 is TGTGCCAGCCGAAAGGACAGCCACTCCTACGAGCAGTACTTC. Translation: CASRKDSHSYEQYF.